Detailed here is one TCR beta chain. This clonotype was seen a handful of times. The specificity of this receptor is unknown. One base away there is no much larger clone; base qualities are not given. The library was made by 5' RACE. The instrument was an Illumina HiSeq 2500. A second PCR of about 7 to 12 cycles was performed with a sample-barcoded 5' primer and a J-beta primer mix. A template-switch 5' adaptor carrying 12 random nucleotides introduced a unique molecular identifier onto each TCR beta cDNA molecule. Each sample yielded at least 2.5 million CDR3-containing paired-end reads. All of the RNA was converted into first-strand cDNA using the Mint cDNA synthesis kit, with a TRBC-specific oligonucleotide serving as the primer. After uracil-DNA glycosylase treatment, a first 18-cycle PCR used universal primers M1SS and BC2_uni_R on all cDNA. Regarding the original processing steps: Each sample was normalized by randomly selecting 1 million high-quality reads, each carrying a distinct molecular identifier. Reads with shared molecular identifiers were discarded instead of being binned into consensus sequences. MiTCR, set to a Q25 quality threshold and the strictest error-elimination algorithm, was used for CDR3 identification, clonotype clustering and error correction. A nonparametric unseen species model using Euler transformation provided a lower-bound estimate of total TCR beta diversity. Using fastp at Q25 and MiXCR, TCRdb reprocessed the public reads and kept productive beta chains. One record per CDR3 amino acid sequence lists the most common genes and DNA. The V and J calls were not made by the authors but by TCRdb's processing. The sample table holds about 1.6 million distinct CDR3 sequences, of which about 35% were seen once. The ten top clones hold approximately 10% of the sample.

The germline V gene (reference sequence) specifies DFQATT as CDR1 and SNEGSKA as CDR2. V is cut by 4 bases and J by 5 bases, and the space between the germline ends is 14 bases. From the cysteine through the phenylalanine, the CDR3 covers 13 amino acids. Only the CDR3 part of the read is kept: 39 bases, read in frame from the first base. The sample originates from a study of blood T cells in healthy people across ages (dated by TCRdb to the mid-2010s). Background for the entire study: In model experiments, template switching captured roughly one uniquely barcoded TCR beta cDNA molecule for every two T cells. Using deep sequencing normalized with unique cDNA molecular identifiers, the study measured how TCR beta repertoire diversity changes with age. Donors were grouped into four age groups: young (average roughly 17 years), middle-aged (roughly 38), aged (around 60) and long-lived (82). Donors of different ages were randomly distributed across sequencing lanes to avoid experimental bias. Using the same blood draw, the study looked at two additional independent replicas of 1 million unique cDNA reads for two donors, one aged 18 to 29 and the other aged 80 or older. Beyond this particular receptor, the publication reports: Compared with the aged group, the long-lived group had more naive CD4+ T cells, fewer expanded clones and increased TCR diversity, suggesting age selection. Conclusive comparison of naive and antigen-experienced compartments was prevented by the profiling of bulk unsorted PBMCs. Observed TCR beta diversity per million T cells fell roughly linearly with age, and a significant reduction was already apparent by age around 44. Because donor CMV infection status was unknown, age-related changes in expanded clonotypes were potentially confounded. Estimates of total diversity based on one million sequenced T cells were considered lower bounds and underestimates. There was a strong correlation between observed TCR beta diversity and the percentage of naive T cells measured by flow cytometry.

The donors were roughly 39 Caucasian individuals from Russia, aged about 6 to 100 years, who were systemically healthy. Each donor gave 9.5 to 10 milliliters of peripheral blood, drawn into EDTA-treated Vacutainer tubes. Ficoll-Paque density-gradient centrifugation was used to isolate PBMCs, with at least 6.5 million per sample. Trizol reagent was used to extract total RNA from the PBMCs, yielding at least 6 micrograms per sample. The percentages of naive CD45RAhigh/CD27high T cells were determined by flow cytometry on a PBMC aliquot from every donor. The origin of this receptor is a woman aged 25 to 45 in good health. The sample taken for sequencing was blood. Rearrangement joined TRBV20-1 to TRBJ2-5; the D segment cannot be called with confidence. The CDR3 in this case is CSANPGLPETQYF. The nucleotide sequence is TGCAGTGCTAACCCCGGCCTCCCGGAGACCCAGTACTTC.